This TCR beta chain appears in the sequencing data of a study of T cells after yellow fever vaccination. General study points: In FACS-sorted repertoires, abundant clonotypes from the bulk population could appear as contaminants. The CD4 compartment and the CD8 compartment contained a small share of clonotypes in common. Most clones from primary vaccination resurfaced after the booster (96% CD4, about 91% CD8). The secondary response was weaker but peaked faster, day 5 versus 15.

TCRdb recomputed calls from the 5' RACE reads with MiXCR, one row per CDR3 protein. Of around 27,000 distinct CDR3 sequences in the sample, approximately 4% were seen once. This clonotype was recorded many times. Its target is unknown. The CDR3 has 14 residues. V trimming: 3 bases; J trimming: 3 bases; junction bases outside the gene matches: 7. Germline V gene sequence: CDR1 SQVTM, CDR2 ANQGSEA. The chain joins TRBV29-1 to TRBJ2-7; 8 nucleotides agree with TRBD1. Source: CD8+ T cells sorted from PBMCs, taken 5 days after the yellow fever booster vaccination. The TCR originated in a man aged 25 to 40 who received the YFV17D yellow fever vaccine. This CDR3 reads CSVEVGQGNYEQYF. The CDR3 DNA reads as TGCAGCGTTGAGGTTGGACAGGGTAACTACGAGCAGTACTTC.